The entry below describes one T cell receptor beta chain. Its target is not known. The data stem from a study of post-analysis software for immune sequencing data. Study-level background: Several disease courses (relapsing-remitting, secondary progressive and progressive-relapsing) of multiple sclerosis were included.

cDNA libraries for TCR beta contained unique molecular identifiers. Input of about 0.9 to 10 million T cells yielded a few hundred thousand cDNA molecules. TCRdb called the PCR reads again in MiXCR, with one record for every CDR3 protein. This table holds 820,000 or so distinct CDR3 sequences, approximately 53% found once. Whole-study findings and limits: In patients, about 5 TRBV segments were more frequent than in controls, with TRBV5-6, TRBV5-1 and TRBV20-1 among them. Analysis by F measure revealed that same-batch samples clustered strongly together. There was significantly lower normalized Chao1 diversity in multiple sclerosis patients than in controls.

The CDR3 contains 13 residues. V was clipped by 6 bases and J by 6 bases, with 16 bases between them. Germline CDR1 DFQATT, CDR2 SNEGSKA (reference sequence). The receptor was isolated from a girl aged 10-17 years with multiple sclerosis. Material for sequencing was blood. The chain is built from TRBV20-1 and TRBJ2-3, with a possible D match to TRBD2 (6 bases). The CDR3 region has the DNA TGCAGTGCCCCGGACGGGGGATCCGATACGCAGTATTTT. The encoded protein is CSAPDGGSDTQYF.